The clone carrying this T cell receptor (beta chain) was counted ten times or more. Its antigen is still unknown. Construction of the TCRbeta library involved unique molecular identifiers. TCRdb reanalysed the PCR reads using MiXCR and keeps one entry per CDR3 protein. The table has around 240,000 distinct CDR3 sequences, roughly 8.2% seen once. The ends were cut back, 0 bases at V and 0 bases at J, with 6 bases in the middle. This CDR3 is built from 14 residues. Germline lookup yields CDR1 DFQATT and CDR2 SNEGSKA (reference sequence). These data are taken from a study of T-cell reconstitution after alpha-beta-depleted transplantation in children. Study findings and constraints: One year post-transplant, T-cell counts and diversity were largely derived from T cells produced anew. It was reported that alpha-beta T cells came from several hundred expanded graft clones (about two months after transplant). Surviving thymic progenitors and recipient T cells were the source of high TCRbeta diversity at day 60 in some patients.

Sample: PBMCs, mostly from graft donor cells, taken 180 days after TCRalphabeta/CD19-depleted stem cell transplant. The receptor was isolated from a male patient aged 5 to 17 who had a stem cell transplant for acute lymphoblastic leukemia, so the T cells may come from the graft donor. The rearrangement joins TRBV20-1 to TRBJ2-4; no firm D call. The CDR3 nucleotides read TGCAGTGCTAGAGATCTACTAGCCAAAAACATTCAGTACTTC. Residues: CSARDLLAKNIQYF.